The clone carrying this T cell receptor (beta chain) was picked up one time. This entry comes from a study of blood T cell repertoires in COVID-19. Turning to the study itself: Material from acute and convalescent COVID-19 was sourced from the United States, Italy and Spain.

Methods used by the authors: Amplification from reference gene primers served as the basis for estimated nucleated cell counts. Only in-frame clones appear in the TCRdb table, and some are missing; sequencing was by immunoSEQ multiplex PCR. V and J calls plus clone size are reproduced from that table; the DNA served to infer D and trimming. The data contain about 82,000 clones, over 70% of them singletons. The TCR comes from a woman aged 60-70 years with acute or convalescent COVID-19. The specimen was peripheral blood.

The CDR3 is CASGAGAGSYNEQFF. The CDR3 DNA follows: TGTGCTAGTGGGGCGGGGGCTGGCTCCTACAATGAGCAGTTCTTC. V is TRBV12-5 and J is TRBJ2-1, with D possibly matching TRBD2 (7 bases). Per germline, CDR1 LGHNT and CDR2 FRNRAP. Deletions cut 6 bases from V and 0 bases from J, with 12 bases between. CDR3 length equals 15 residues.